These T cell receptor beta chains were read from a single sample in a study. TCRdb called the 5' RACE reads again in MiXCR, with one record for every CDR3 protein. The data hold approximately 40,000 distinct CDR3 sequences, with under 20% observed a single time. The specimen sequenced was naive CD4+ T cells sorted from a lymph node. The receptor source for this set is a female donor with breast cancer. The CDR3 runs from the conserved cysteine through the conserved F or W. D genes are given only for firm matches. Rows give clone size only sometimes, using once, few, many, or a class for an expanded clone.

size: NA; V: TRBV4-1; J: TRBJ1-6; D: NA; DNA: TGCGCCAGCAGCCAAGGGCCGGGGGGTACGTCACCCCTCCACTTT; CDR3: CASSQGPGGTSPLHF
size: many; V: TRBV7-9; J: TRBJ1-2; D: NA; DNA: TGTGCCAGCAGCTTAGACGGGGCCATCTATGGCTACACCTTC; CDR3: CASSLDGAIYGYTF
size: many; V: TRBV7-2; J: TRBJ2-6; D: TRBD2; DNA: TGTGCCAGCAGCCCTACCCTTAGCGGGAGGGCTGGGGCCAACGTCCTGACTTTC; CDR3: CASSPTLSGRAGANVLTF
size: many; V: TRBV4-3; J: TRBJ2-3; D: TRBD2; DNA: TGCGCCAGCAGCCAAGGAAGCGGGGTTAGCACAGATACGCAGTATTTT; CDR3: CASSQGSGVSTDTQYF
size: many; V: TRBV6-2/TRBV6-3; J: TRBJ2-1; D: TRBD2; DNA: TGTGCCAGCAGTAGAACTAGCGCTGGCCATGAGCAGTTCTTC; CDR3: CASSRTSAGHEQFF
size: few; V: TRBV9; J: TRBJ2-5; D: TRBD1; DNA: TGTGCCAGCAGCTCGGAGTGGACAGGGGGGGCCCAGTACTTC; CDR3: CASSSEWTGGAQYF
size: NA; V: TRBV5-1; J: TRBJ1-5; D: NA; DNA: TGCGCCAGCAGCTTACAGGGTGATCAGCCCCAGCATTTT; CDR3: CASSLQGDQPQHF
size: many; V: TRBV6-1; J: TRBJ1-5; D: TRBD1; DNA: TGTGCCAGTACAGGGACAGGCGGCCGGAGCAATCAGCCCCAGCATTTT; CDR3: CASTGTGGRSNQPQHF
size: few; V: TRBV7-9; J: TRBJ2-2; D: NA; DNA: TGTGCCAGCAGCGGACAGCTCTCCACCGGGGAGCTGTTTTTT; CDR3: CASSGQLSTGELFF
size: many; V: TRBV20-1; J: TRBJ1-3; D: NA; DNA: TGCAGTGCTCGACAGGAGCCCTACTCTGGAAACACCATATATTTT; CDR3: CSARQEPYSGNTIYF
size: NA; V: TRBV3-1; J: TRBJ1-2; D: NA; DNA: TGTGCCAGCAGCCATTATTCGCAGGAAAGCTATGGCTACACCTTC; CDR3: CASSHYSQESYGYTF
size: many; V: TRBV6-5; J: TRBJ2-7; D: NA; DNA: TGTGCCAGCAGTAGCCGGGAGCTCCTCTACGAGCAGTACTTC; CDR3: CASSSRELLYEQYF
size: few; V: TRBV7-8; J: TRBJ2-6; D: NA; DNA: TGTGCCAGCAGCTTACCCGGGGCCAACGTCCTGACTTTC; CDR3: CASSLPGANVLTF
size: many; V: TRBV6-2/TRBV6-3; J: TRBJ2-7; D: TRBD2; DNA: TGTGCCAGCAGTAAGCCGGGAGGCTTAGGGGACGAGCAGTACTTC; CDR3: CASSKPGGLGDEQYF